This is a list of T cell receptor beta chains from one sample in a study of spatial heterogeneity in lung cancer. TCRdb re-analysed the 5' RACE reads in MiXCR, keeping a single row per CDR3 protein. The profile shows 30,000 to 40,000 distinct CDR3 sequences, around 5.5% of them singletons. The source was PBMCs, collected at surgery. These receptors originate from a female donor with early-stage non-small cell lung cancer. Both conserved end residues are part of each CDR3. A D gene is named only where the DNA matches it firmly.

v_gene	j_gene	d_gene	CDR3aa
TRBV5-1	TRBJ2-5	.	CASSLADGQETQYF
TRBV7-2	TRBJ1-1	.	CASSFSDRNTEAFF
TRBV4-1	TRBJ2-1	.	CASSQVGVNEQFF
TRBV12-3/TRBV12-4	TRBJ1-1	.	CVSAAGRNTEAFF
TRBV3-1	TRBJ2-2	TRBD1	CASSQRTGGNTGELFF
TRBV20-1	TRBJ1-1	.	CSASWPTPNTEAFF
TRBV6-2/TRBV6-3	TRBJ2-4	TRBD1	CASSSTGVAKNIQYF
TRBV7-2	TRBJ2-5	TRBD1	CASSSDLGGYGKTQYF
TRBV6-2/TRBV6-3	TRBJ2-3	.	CASTHGDGTDTQYF
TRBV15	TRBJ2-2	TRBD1	CATRRTGNTGELFF
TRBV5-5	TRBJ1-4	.	CASSLQGVDEKLFF
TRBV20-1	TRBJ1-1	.	CSARVDSGTEAFF
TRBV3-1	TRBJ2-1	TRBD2	CASSPELAGASSYNEQFF
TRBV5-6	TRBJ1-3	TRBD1	CASSLSGGPGNTIYF
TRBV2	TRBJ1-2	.	CASSSDPLPGYTF
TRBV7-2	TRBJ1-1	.	CASSLEQHTEAFF
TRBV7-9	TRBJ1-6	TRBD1	CASSLAPGTGGPLHF
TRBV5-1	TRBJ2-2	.	CASTLRDHTGELFF
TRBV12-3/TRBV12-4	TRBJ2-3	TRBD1	CASSFWSGGDTDTQYF
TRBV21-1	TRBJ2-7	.	CASSKAETAVSYEQYF
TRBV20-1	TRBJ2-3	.	CSAQPGTMGTDTQYF
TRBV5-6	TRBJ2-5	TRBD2	CASSRRGLAVQETQYF
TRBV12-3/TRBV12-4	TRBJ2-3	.	CASTQDSRVGTQYF
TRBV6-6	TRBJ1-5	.	CASSYSAQPQHF
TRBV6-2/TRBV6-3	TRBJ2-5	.	CASSYGDVDQETQYF
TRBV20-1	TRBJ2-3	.	CSATGESDTQYF
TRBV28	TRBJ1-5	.	CASRQWGSNQPQHF
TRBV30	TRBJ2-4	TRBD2	CAWSAAGENIQYF
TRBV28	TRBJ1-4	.	CASSRLGSNEKLFF
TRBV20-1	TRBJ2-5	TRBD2	CSGGGLGQETQYF
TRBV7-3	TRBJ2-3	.	CASSLGFLSGADWEDTQYF
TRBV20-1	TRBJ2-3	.	CSARTTADTQYF
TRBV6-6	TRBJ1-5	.	CASSYSDRDQPQHF
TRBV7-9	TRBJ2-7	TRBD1	CASSLAGQDRRSYEQYF
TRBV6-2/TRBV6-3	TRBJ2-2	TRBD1	CASSRRDRGAGELFF
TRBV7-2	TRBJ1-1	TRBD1	CASSRGMVQGEAFF
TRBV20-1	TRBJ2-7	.	CSAKRVRGLLGEQYF
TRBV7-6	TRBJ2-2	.	CASSSTGTPNTGELFF
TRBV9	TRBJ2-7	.	CASSVGDYEQYF
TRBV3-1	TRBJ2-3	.	CASSLESFITDTQYF
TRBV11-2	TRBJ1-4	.	CASTRQGEKLFF
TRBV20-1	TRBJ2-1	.	CSARSGAYNEQFF
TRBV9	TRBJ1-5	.	CASSDDFRSLSNQPQHF
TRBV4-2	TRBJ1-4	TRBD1	CASSQPNRDRERKLFF
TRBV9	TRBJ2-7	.	CASSAGADAYEQYF
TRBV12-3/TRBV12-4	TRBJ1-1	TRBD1	CASRGTGENTEAFF
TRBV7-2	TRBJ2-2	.	CASNPTPNTGELFF
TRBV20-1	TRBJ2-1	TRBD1	CSARLSGQGYNEQFF
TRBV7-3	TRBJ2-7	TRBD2	CASSAIAGGPYYEQYF
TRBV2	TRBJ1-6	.	CASSEARPTEHSPLHF
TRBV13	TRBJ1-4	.	CASSLGQGTNEKLFF
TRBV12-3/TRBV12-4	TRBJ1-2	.	CASSYGEGYTF
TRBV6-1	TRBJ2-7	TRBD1	CASSGGTAASEQYF